This TCR beta chain was identified during a study of T cell responses to AZD1222 COVID-19 vaccine. Across the whole study: Second doses that came at about 4 or about 12 weeks were put together. Findings of the study overall: Donors, mostly white British, included more females; clonal diversity was possibly underestimated. With two AZD1222 doses given, Spike-specific TCR breadth and depth both rose. The span of vaccine-associated CD4 TCRs extended across spike, with dominance at 160-218 and 743-854.

TCRdb's copy holds only in-frame clones and misses some; the assay was immunoSEQ multiplex PCR. The repertoire includes about 170,000 clones, around 90% of them detected once, and roughly 1.7% sits in the top ten. As to this clone: Antigen unknown.

J lost 12 bases, V lost 4 bases, and 13 bases had no gene match. The CDR3 spans 16 residues. Germline loops: CDR1 LGHDT, CDR2 YNNKEL (reference sequence). The input for sequencing was peripheral blood, taken on day 0 of AZD1222 vaccination. J is TRBJ2-3 and V is TRBV3-1 (or the pseudogene TRBV3-2); 13 bases align to TRBD2. This sequence originates from an adult in good health. CDR3 in amino acids: CASSPTSGGGQAPQYF. CDR3 coding DNA: TGTGCCAGCAGCCCAACTAGCGGGGGGGGCCAGGCCCCCCAGTATTTT.